Listed below are T cell receptor beta chains from one sample, sequenced in a study of T cell responses to AZD1222 COVID-19 vaccine. Sequencing was performed with immunoSEQ multiplex PCR; in TCRdb, only in-frame clones are kept and a portion is missing. The sample holds under 150,000 clones; roughly 93% are singletons and the top ten take about 10%. The sequencing used peripheral blood, collected 28 days after the second AZD1222 dose. The receptor source for this set is an adult who received the AZD1222 COVID-19 vaccine. CDR3s include the opening cysteine and the closing phenylalanine or tryptophan. The D gene is left open where the match is weak. Size tells how often a clone was seen (once, few, many) or the class of an expanded clone, and some rows leave it out.

clone size,D gene,V gene,J gene,CDR3 protein,CDR3 DNA
NA,NA,TRBV6-5,TRBJ2-7,CASSLDGGYEQYF,TGTGCCAGCAGCCTGGACGGGGGCTACGAGCAGTACTTC
NA,TRBD2,TRBV18,TRBJ2-1,CASSPPGLYYNEQFF,TGTGCCAGCTCACCGCCGGGACTATATTACAATGAGCAGTTCTTC
NA,NA,TRBV6-5,TRBJ2-7,CASIPGVSYEQYF,TGTGCCAGCATTCCGGGTGTTTCCTACGAGCAGTACTTC
once,NA,TRBV19,TRBJ1-2,CASTQENYGYTF,TGTGCCAGTACACAGGAGAACTATGGCTACACCTTC
NA,NA,TRBV19,TRBJ1-1,CASSIEGMNTEAFF,TGTGCCAGTAGTATTGAGGGGATGAACACTGAAGCTTTCTTT
NA,NA,TRBV10-1,TRBJ2-3,CASSDGLDTQYF,TGCGCCAGCAGTGATGGTTTGGATACGCAGTATTTT
NA,TRBD1,TRBV6-2/TRBV6-3,TRBJ1-2,CASSYSGTGGYGYTF,TGTGCCAGCAGTTACTCCGGGACAGGGGGCTATGGCTACACCTTC
NA,NA,TRBV7-9,TRBJ2-2,CASSSVTGELFF,TGTGCCAGCAGCTCAGTCACCGGGGAGCTGTTTTTT
NA,NA,TRBV7-8,TRBJ2-7,CASSLGHSSYEQYF,TGTGCCAGCAGCTTAGGACACAGCTCCTACGAGCAGTACTTC
NA,NA,TRBV25-1,TRBJ1-5,CASSETGGNQPQHF,TGTGCCAGCAGTGAAACGGGGGGCAATCAGCCCCAGCATTTT
NA,NA,TRBV28,TRBJ1-3,CASSFTMTGTGGNTIYF,TGTGCCAGCAGTTTCACGATGACCGGGACCGGAGGGAACACCATATATTTT
once,TRBD2,TRBV5-4,TRBJ2-7,CASTRAGEAYEQYF,TGTGCCAGCACCCGGGCGGGGGAGGCTTACGAGCAGTACTTC
NA,TRBD1,TRBV5-1,TRBJ1-2,CASRQGDYGYTF,TGCGCCAGCCGACAGGGAGACTATGGCTACACCTTC
NA,TRBD1,TRBV5-6,TRBJ1-5,CASSSLTGDGKDSNQPQHF,TGTGCCAGCAGCTCCTTGACAGGGGATGGAAAAGATAGCAATCAGCCCCAGCATTTT
NA,NA,TRBV30,TRBJ1-1,CAWSRVEAFF,TGTGCCTGGAGTCGGGTTGAAGCTTTCTTT
NA,NA,TRBV21-1,TRBJ2-5,CASSRWRAKGETQYF,TGTGCCAGCTCCCGGTGGAGGGCTAAGGGGGAGACCCAGTACTTC
NA,NA,TRBV4-1,TRBJ1-2,CASSQEGAGTGDYGYTF,TGCGCCAGCAGCCAAGAGGGGGCAGGTACCGGGGACTATGGCTACACCTTC
NA,NA,TRBV3-1/TRBV3-2,TRBJ1-3,CASSQDHTFRSGNTIYF,TGTGCCAGCAGCCAAGATCACACCTTCCGCTCTGGAAACACCATATATTTT
NA,TRBD1,TRBV7-2,TRBJ1-2,CASSLTGGGVGGYTF,TGTGCCAGCAGCTTGACAGGGGGCGGAGTAGGTGGCTACACCTTC
NA,NA,TRBV28,TRBJ1-3,CASNAPVGAGNTIYF,TGTGCCAGCAACGCACCGGTGGGGGCTGGAAACACCATATATTTT
NA,NA,TRBV19,TRBJ1-1,CASSIRLNTEAFF,TGTGCCAGTAGTATAAGGTTGAACACTGAAGCTTTCTTT
few,NA,TRBV12-3/TRBV12-4,TRBJ1-3,CASRNGNTIYF,TGTGCCAGCAGAAATGGAAACACCATATATTTT
NA,TRBD2,TRBV4-1,TRBJ2-3,CASSQEAGGPRTDTQYF,TGCGCCAGCAGCCAAGAAGCGGGGGGGCCCCGCACAGATACGCAGTATTTT
NA,NA,TRBV3-1/TRBV3-2,TRBJ1-1,CASSPWTGNTEAFF,TGTGCCAGCAGTCCCTGGACTGGAAACACTGAAGCTTTCTTT
NA,NA,TRBV5-5,TRBJ1-5,CASSLEGSPGAQHF,TGTGCCAGCAGCTTGGAAGGATCCCCTGGGGCCCAGCATTTT